The next 8 T cell receptor beta chains were all read from a single sample in a study of blood T cell repertoires in COVID-19. Only in-frame clones appear in the TCRdb table, and some are missing; sequencing was by immunoSEQ multiplex PCR. The sample holds 55,000 to 80,000 clones; 65% to 85% are singletons and the top ten take roughly 22%. The sample consisted of peripheral blood. These receptors were collected from a woman older than 75 with active or convalescent COVID-19.

The rearrangement uses TRBV19 and TRBJ2-2, with D possibly matching TRBD2 (5 bases). Trimming took off 8 bases at V and 1 base at J, with 8 bases between the two ends. The CDR3 is made up of 13 amino acids. The germline CDR1 and CDR2 sequences are LNHDA and SQIVND (reference sequence). This CDR3 is CASSTRNTGELFF. The DNA for the CDR3 is TGTGCCAGTTCCACTAGGAACACCGGGGAGCTGTTTTTT.

This clone showed up just a few times. The V call is TRBV5-6, the J call TRBJ1-1, with 8 bases matching TRBD1. The CDR3 has 14 amino acids. Germline V gene sequence: CDR1 SGHDT, CDR2 YYEEEE. The trim removed 5 bases at V and 5 bases at J, leaving 8 bases unmatched. The CDR3 DNA is TGTGCCAGCAGACCAGACAGGGGCTGGACTGAAGCTTTCTTT. Its protein is CASRPDRGWTEAFF.

Here the CDR3 reads CASSITGGGTEAFF. The CDR3 DNA reads as TGTGCCAGTAGTATAACAGGGGGAGGCACTGAAGCTTTCTTT. The rearrangement joins TRBV19 to TRBJ1-1; TRBD1 matches at 8 bases. CDR1 and CDR2 (germline): LNHDA, SQIVND (reference sequence). The V and J ends lost 2 bases and 4 bases, in that order; junction bases with no gene match: 3. The CDR3 runs to 14 residues. The whole variable domain, remainder taken from reference TRBV19 and TRBJ1-1, is DGGITQSPKYLFRKEGQNVTLSCEQNLNHDAMYWYRQDPGQGLRLIYYSQIVNDFQKGDIAEGYSVSREKKESFPLTVTSAQKNPTAFYLCASSITGGGTEAFFGQGTRLTVV.

V gene TRBV18 combines with J gene TRBJ2-7; 12 nucleotides align to TRBD1. CDR3 length: 15 amino acids. The junction had 3 bases not matched to a gene; V was cut back by 3 bases and J by 3 bases. The germline V gene encodes CDR1 KGHSH and CDR2 LQKENI. DNA of the CDR3: TGTGCCAGCTCACCTGGGACAGGGGGCTTCTACGAGCAGTACTTC. This translates into CASSPGTGGFYEQYF.

The DNA for the CDR3 is TGTGCCAGCAGCCCGGGACAGGGATACGAGCAGTACTTC. Its protein is CASSPGQGYEQYF. The rearrangement uses TRBV11-3 and TRBJ2-7, with 9 bases aligning to TRBD1. The germline CDR1 and CDR2 sequences are SGHNT and YENEEA. V was clipped by 5 bases and J by 4 bases; unmatched bases: 3. This CDR3 comprises 13 residues.

The rearrangement joins TRBV3-1 (or the pseudogene TRBV3-2) to TRBJ2-3, with 9 bases that match TRBD1. The CDR3 runs to 15 residues. V lost 4 bases and J lost 8; bases outside the gene matches: 10. CDR1 is LGHDT and CDR2 is YNNKEL in the germline V gene (reference sequence). The CDR3 loop is CASSPRDREYRTQYF. The CDR3 DNA sequence: TGTGCCAGCAGCCCCCGGGACAGGGAGTACCGTACGCAGTATTTT.

The chain uses TRBV5-1 and TRBJ2-2; D not resolved. The CDR3 runs 18 residues. CDR1 and CDR2 (germline): SGHRS, YFSETQ. Trimming removed 4 bases from V and 0 bases from J, with 19 bases in between. CDR3 region: CASSGINSGGTNTGELFF. The CDR3 nucleotides are TGCGCCAGCAGCGGAATAAATTCGGGTGGCACGAACACCGGGGAGCTGTTTTTT.

The V call is TRBV5-4, the J call TRBJ2-5; 7 bases align to TRBD2. Germline V gene data show CDR1 as SGHNT and CDR2 as YYREEE (reference sequence). V lost 4 bases and J lost 3; bases outside the gene matches: 12. The CDR3 has 16 amino acids. Written as DNA, the CDR3 is TGTGCCAGCAGCGGCCCCCGTTTGGCGGGGGAAGAGACCCAGTACTTC. Its translation: CASSGPRLAGEETQYF.